Described below is a single T cell receptor beta chain sequence and its context. The data derive from a study of blood T cell repertoires in COVID-19. Clones were read by immunoSEQ multiplex PCR, and TCRdb kept only the in-frame ones, dropping some. In the table there are approximately 260,000 clones, less than 85% of which are singletons. The CDR3 is 17 amino acids. The germline V gene has CDR1 SGHAT and CDR2 FQNNGV. The V gene end was trimmed by 4 bases and the J gene end by 1 base; junction bases not matched to a gene: 12. The sample comprised peripheral blood. The clonotype originates from a man aged 60-69 years who had recovered from COVID-19. The rearrangement joins TRBV11-2 to TRBJ1-2; the match to TRBD1 covers 7 bases. The CDR3 coding sequence is TGTGCCAGCAGCTCCTATAGGGGGCTAAAAAGTAACTATGGCTACACCTTC. Translation gives CASSSYRGLKSNYGYTF.